The rows below give T cell receptor beta chains drawn from one sample of a study of breast tumors, draining lymph nodes, adjacent tissues. A single record per CDR3 protein comes from TCRdb applying MiXCR to the multiplex PCR reads. The profile covers about 150,000 distinct CDR3 sequences, with about 22% appearing a single time and about 2.4% taken by the ten largest. Material for sequencing was axillary lymph node tissue. Receptor source: a female donor with breast cancer. Some clones in this sample may be carry-over from other donors' samples. CDR3s leave out the opening cysteine and the closing phenylalanine or tryptophan. Each record gives: V gene, CDR3 protein.

v_call: TRBV20-1; cdr3_aa: SARREPSTDTQY
v_call: TRBV4-2; cdr3_aa: ASSQERLAGNTQY
v_call: TRBV6-2/TRBV6-3; cdr3_aa: ASSYLRTGDGGELF
v_call: TRBV27; cdr3_aa: AGSNRQSSYNEQF
v_call: TRBV28; cdr3_aa: ASRPDTGKLF
v_call: TRBV15; cdr3_aa: ATSRAGLSSYNEQF
v_call: TRBV6-2/TRBV6-3; cdr3_aa: ASKGTIYEQY
v_call: TRBV7-2; cdr3_aa: ASRGGSWAYNEQF
v_call: TRBV7-2; cdr3_aa: ASSPGPSEQY
v_call: TRBV30; cdr3_aa: AWSRQGSYNEQF
v_call: TRBV6-5; cdr3_aa: ASSYSGPPSGNTIY
v_call: TRBV6-1; cdr3_aa: ASNRGHGEQY
v_call: TRBV6-1; cdr3_aa: ASSLNNVDTQY
v_call: TRBV9; cdr3_aa: ASSGRGRYEQF
v_call: TRBV15; cdr3_aa: ATSPRRAGAETQY
v_call: TRBV7-2; cdr3_aa: ASSPGGGRDNEQF
v_call: TRBV3-1; cdr3_aa: ASSPDRKSPLH
v_call: TRBV12-3/TRBV12-4; cdr3_aa: ASSFGGRLGERG
v_call: TRBV5-1; cdr3_aa: ASSPNKGVETQY
v_call: TRBV20-1; cdr3_aa: SATLWAGQVGETQY
v_call: TRBV10-3; cdr3_aa: AINREALDDTGELF
v_call: TRBV27; cdr3_aa: ASGLQPDTQY
v_call: TRBV28; cdr3_aa: ASSLSVSPYEQY
v_call: TRBV28; cdr3_aa: ASGSLDSNTGELF
v_call: TRBV5-4; cdr3_aa: ASSLGGLLNEQF
v_call: TRBV15; cdr3_aa: ATSSDRATTANIQY
v_call: TRBV27; cdr3_aa: ASSSPTPVLF
v_call: TRBV19; cdr3_aa: ASSIARTTNNEQF
v_call: TRBV11-2; cdr3_aa: ASSSLSTGGRETQY
v_call: TRBV7-8; cdr3_aa: ASSLRGTGSGADTQY
v_call: TRBV6-5; cdr3_aa: ASSYSRRGNTDTQY
v_call: TRBV11-2; cdr3_aa: ASSPRTSGKGTQY
v_call: TRBV9; cdr3_aa: ASSVGSGRTYEQY
v_call: TRBV19; cdr3_aa: ASSIGWGLSDTQY